This T cell receptor beta chain was profiled in a study of blood T cells in healthy people across ages. Alongside a J-beta primer mix, a sample-barcoded 5' primer served in a second PCR lasting about 7 to 12 cycles. A template-switch adaptor with 12 random nucleotides tagged each cDNA molecule. MiXCR was run by TCRdb on the 5' RACE reads, yielding one entry per CDR3 protein. The repertoire consists of over a million distinct CDR3 sequences, with 25% occurring once and the leading ten covering approximately 0.75%. Germline lookup yields CDR1 MGHRA and CDR2 YSYEKL. The germline V and J ends were trimmed by 4 bases and 2 bases, with 11 bases remaining between them. The CDR3 extends over 14 amino acids. At least 6 micrograms of total RNA were extracted per sample. The data were also submitted as part of a second study, on T cells of mothers and their children. That investigation notes: There were over 10 million TCR beta CDR3 reads from each mother and 2.5 million to 3.5 million from each child. Regardless of relatedness, pairs show thymic selection shaping TCR recombination output in a similar manner.

The receptor's source is a girl aged 2-10 years in good health. The source material was blood. The chain links TRBV4-1 to TRBJ2-5; perhaps TRBD1 as D (5 bases). The CDR3 DNA follows: TGCGCCAGCAGCCCACACAGGAATCAAGAGACCCAGTACTTC. Amino acid sequence: CASSPHRNQETQYF.